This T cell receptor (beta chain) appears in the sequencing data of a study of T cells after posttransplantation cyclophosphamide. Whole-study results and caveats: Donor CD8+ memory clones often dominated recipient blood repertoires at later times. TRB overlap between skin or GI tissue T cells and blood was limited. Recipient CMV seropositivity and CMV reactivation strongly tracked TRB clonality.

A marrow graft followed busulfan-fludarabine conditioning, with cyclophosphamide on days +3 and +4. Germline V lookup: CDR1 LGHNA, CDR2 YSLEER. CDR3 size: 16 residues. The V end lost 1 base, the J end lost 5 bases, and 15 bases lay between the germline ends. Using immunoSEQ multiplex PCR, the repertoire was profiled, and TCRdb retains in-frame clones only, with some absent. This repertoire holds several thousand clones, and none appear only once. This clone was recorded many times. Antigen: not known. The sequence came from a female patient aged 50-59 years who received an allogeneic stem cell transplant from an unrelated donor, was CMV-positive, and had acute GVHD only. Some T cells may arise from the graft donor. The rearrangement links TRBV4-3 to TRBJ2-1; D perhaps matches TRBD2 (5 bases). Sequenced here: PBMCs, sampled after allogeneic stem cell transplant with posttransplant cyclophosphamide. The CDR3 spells CASSQGWVGADNEQFF. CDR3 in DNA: TGCGCCAGCAGCCAAGGGTGGGTGGGAGCGGACAATGAGCAGTTCTTC.